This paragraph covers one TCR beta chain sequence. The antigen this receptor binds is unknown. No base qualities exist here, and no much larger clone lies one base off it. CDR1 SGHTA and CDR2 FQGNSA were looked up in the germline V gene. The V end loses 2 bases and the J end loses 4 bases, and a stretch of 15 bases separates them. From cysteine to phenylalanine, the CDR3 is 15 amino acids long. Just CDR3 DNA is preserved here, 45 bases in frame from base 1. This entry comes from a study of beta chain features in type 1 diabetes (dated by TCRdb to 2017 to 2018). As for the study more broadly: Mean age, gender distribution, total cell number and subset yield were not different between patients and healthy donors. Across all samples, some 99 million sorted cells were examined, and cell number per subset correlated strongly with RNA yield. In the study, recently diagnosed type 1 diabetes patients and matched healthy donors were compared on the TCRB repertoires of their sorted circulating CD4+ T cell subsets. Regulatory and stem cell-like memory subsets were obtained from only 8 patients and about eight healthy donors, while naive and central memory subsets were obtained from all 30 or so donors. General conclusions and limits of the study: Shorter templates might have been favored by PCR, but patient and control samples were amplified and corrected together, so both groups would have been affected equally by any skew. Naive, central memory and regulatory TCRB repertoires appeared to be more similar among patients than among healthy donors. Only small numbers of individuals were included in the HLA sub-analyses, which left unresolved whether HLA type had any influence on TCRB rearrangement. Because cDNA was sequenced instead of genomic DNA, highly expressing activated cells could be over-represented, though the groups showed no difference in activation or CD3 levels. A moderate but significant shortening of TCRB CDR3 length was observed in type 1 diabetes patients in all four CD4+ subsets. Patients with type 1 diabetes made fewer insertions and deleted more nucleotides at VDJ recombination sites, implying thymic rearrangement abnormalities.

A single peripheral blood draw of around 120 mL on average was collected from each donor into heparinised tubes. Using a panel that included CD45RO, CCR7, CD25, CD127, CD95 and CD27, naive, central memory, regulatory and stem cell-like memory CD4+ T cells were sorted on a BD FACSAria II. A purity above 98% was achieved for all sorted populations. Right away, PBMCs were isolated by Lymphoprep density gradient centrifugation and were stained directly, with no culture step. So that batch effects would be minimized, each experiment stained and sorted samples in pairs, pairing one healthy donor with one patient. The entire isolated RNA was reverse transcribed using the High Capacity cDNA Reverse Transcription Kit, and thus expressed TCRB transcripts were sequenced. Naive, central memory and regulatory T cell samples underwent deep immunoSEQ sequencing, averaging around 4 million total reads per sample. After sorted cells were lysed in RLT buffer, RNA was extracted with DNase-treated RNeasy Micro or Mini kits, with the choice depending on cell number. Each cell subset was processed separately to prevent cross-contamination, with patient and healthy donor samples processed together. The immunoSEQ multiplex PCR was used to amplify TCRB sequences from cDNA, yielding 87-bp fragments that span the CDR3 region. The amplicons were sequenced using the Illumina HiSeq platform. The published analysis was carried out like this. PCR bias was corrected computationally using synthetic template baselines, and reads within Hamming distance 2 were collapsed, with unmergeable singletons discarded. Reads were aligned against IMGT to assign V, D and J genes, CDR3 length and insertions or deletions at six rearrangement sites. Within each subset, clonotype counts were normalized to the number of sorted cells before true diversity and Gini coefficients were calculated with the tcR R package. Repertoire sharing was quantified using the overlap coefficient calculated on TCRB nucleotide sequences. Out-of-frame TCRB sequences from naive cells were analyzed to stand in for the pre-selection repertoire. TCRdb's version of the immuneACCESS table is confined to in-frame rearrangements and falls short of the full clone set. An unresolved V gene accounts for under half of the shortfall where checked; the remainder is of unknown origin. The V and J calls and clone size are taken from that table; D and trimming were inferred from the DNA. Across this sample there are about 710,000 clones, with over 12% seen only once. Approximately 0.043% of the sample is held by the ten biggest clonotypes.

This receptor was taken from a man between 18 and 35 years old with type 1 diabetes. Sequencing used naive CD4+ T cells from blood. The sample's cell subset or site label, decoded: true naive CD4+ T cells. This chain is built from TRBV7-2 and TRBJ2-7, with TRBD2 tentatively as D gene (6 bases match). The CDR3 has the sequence CASSLRLGDSYEQYF. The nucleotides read TGTGCCAGCAGCTTAAGGCTAGGGGACTCTTACGAGCAGTACTTC.